This T cell receptor (beta chain) was recovered during a study of T cell responses to AZD1222 COVID-19 vaccine. On this clone itself: The target antigen is unknown.

Germline CDR1 reads SGHTA; CDR2 reads FQGTGA. The CDR3 has 13 amino acids. Trimming took off 5 bases at V and 5 bases at J, with 12 bases between the two ends. Study-level results: Spike regions recognized by vaccine-associated CD4 TCRs spanned the protein, led by 160-218 and 743-854. The donor cohort was predominantly white British with a female majority, and clonal diversity may have been underestimated. The study sampled repertoires only after the peak T cell response. Spike-specific TCR repertoires showed rising breadth and depth after two AZD1222 doses.

Profiling relied on immunoSEQ multiplex PCR, and the TCRdb table lists in-frame clones only, not all of them. The repertoire consists of about 94,000 clones, with around 85% occurring once and the leading ten covering roughly 4.5%. This clonotype originated in an adult who received the AZD1222 COVID-19 vaccine. This specimen consisted of peripheral blood, obtained 28 days after the second AZD1222 dose. The V call is TRBV7-3, the J call TRBJ1-1; D not certain. CDR3 region: CASSAAGGTEAFF. CDR3 DNA: TGTGCCAGCAGCGCAGCGGGAGGTACTGAAGCTTTCTTT.